Below, one T cell receptor beta chain is given with its context. The antigen this receptor binds is unknown. Within one base of it there is no much larger clone, and no base qualities were kept. V sheds 1 base and J sheds 4 bases, leaving 9 bases between their ends. Taken from cysteine to phenylalanine, the CDR3 has 15 residues. Only CDR3 DNA is held: 45 bases, read in frame from base 1. Sequences SGHRS (CDR1) and YFSETQ (CDR2) are obtained from the germline V gene. The TCR beta CDR3 regions were amplified from the RNA transcripts. A first-round RT-PCR of the TCR CDR3 used the HTBI primer set with the Qiagen OneStep RT-PCR kit. A second multiplex PCR round built the libraries, followed by size selection and purification. The libraries were sequenced on an Illumina HiSeq2000 using paired-end 100 bp reads. The paper's data handling went like this. SOAPnuke was used to process the raw data, throwing out any read that contained adapters or uncalled bases, had a mean Phred below 15, or lacked an exact constant-primer or identifier match. High-quality paired reads were merged using COPE v1.2.5, and each unique nucleotide sequence was defined as a clonotype. MiTCR v1.1 was used to align clonotypes to the IMGT TRBV, TRBD and TRBJ reference segments. Only V-J combinations with frequency above 0.0001, covering about 99% of repertoires, were analysed. The TCS score was defined as the ratio of F50 (clonal expansion) to E x V (chaos), calculated using BLOSUM62-based TCRdist between CDR3 peptides within each V-J. Welch's t-statistics and random forest reduced just over 500 V-J features to about 13, which were used in a naive Bayes classifier (R e1071). The similarity between thyroid and blood repertoires was quantified using the Morisita-Horn index. TCRdb applied fastp at Q25 and MiXCR to the public reads, then kept only in-frame beta chains. Rows with one shared CDR3 protein collapse into an entry with the most common genes and DNA. The V and J calls and clone size are TCRdb's, not the authors'. Across this sample there are a few hundred thousand distinct CDR3 sequences, with about 45% seen only once. The top ten clones comprise roughly 45% of the sample.

These data belong to a study of T cells in Graves' hyperthyroidism and ophthalmopathy (dated by TCRdb to about 2019). With regard to the full study: TCR V-J signatures able to tell the groups apart were searched for in a discovery cohort of 90 to 100 patients, of whom 43 had Graves' ophthalmopathy and 57 had stable Graves' hyperthyroidism. For training and testing, the approximately 97 patients in the discovery cohort were randomly divided in a 7:3 ratio. According to the paper, TCR Vbeta CDR3 sequencing was carried out on approximately 140 peripheral blood samples, which came from 40 to 45 ophthalmopathy, under 85 hyperthyroidism and roughly 17 progressor patients. Prospective prediction of ophthalmopathy was tested in an independent validation cohort consisting of roughly 19 hyperthyroidism patients and approximately 16 patients who later progressed to ophthalmopathy. After blood sampling, hyperthyroidism patients were treated with methimazole at a starting dose of 30 mg daily, and ophthalmopathy patients were treated with high-dose intravenous methylprednisolone. Thyroid tissue and blood T-cell repertoires from about six Graves' hyperthyroidism patients were also compared in the study.

What the authors observed across the whole study: Sample size was not statistically predetermined, and blinding of investigators to group allocation was not performed. Ophthalmopathy was separated from stable hyperthyroidism by a 13 V-J signature model, with about 86% sensitivity and about 81% specificity obtained in cross-validation and 80%/75% obtained in testing. In validation, progression to ophthalmopathy was predicted by the model with 70.59% sensitivity and around 75% specificity, a median of around 5.9 months before onset. Blood samples also contained most of the expanded thyroid clonotypes (frequency above 0.001), which suggests that blood repertoires may reflect thyroid immune responses.

The study excluded patients with uncontrolled infections, other autoimmune diseases, pregnancy or lactation. Clinical symptoms, serum thyroxine and TRAb, thyroid ultrasound, and orbital computed tomography formed the basis for the diagnoses. Trizol reagent was used to extract total RNA, and RNA quality was then checked on an Agilent 2100 Bioanalyzer. The chain was built from TRBV5-1 and TRBJ2-6, with the D gene uncertain. Sample: peripheral blood or thyroid tissue (not recorded which). This sequence originates from an adult woman with Graves' disease, either hyperthyroidism or ophthalmopathy (not recorded which). CDR3 region: CASSLFVAGANVLTF. DNA sequence: TGCGCCAGCAGCTTGTTTGTTGCCGGGGCCAACGTCCTGACTTTC. Joined to the reference TRBV5-1 and TRBJ2-6 proteins, this CDR3 gives the full variable domain: KAGVTQTPRYLIKTRGQQVTLSCSPISGHRSVSWYQQTPGQGLQFLFEYFSETQRNKGNFPGRFSGRQFSNSRSEMNVSTLELGDSALYLCASSLFVAGANVLTFGAGSRLTVL.